The clone carrying this T cell receptor (beta chain) was found many times. The sample comes from a study of T cells after yellow fever vaccination. The wider study: With SMART-Seq v4 Ultra Low Input, the fractions containing low cell numbers were prepared.

TCRdb called the 5' RACE reads again in MiXCR, with one record for every CDR3 protein. In the table there are about 52,000 distinct CDR3 sequences, approximately 6.6% of which are singletons. CDR3 length equals 13 residues. The V gene end was trimmed by 5 bases and the J gene end by 9 bases; junction bases not matched to a gene: 10. Germline assignment: CDR1 MNHNS and CDR2 SASEGT. The chain joins TRBV6-1 to TRBJ2-7; 7 bases agree with TRBD1. The sample was CD8+ T cells not binding an NS4B(214-222) dextramer, sorted from PBMCs, taken about 41 days after the first yellow fever vaccination. The origin of this receptor is a man aged 18 to 29 who received the YFV17D yellow fever vaccine. For the CDR3, the DNA is TGTGCCAGCAGTCCCCGGGACAGTCCGGTGCAGTACGTC. Its translation is CASSPRDSPVQYV.